The rows below give T cell receptor beta chains drawn from one sample of a study of response to subunit inactivated influenza vaccine. TCRdb fed the RT-PCR reads into MiXCR, producing one record per CDR3 protein. Here the sample spans about 160,000 distinct CDR3 sequences, approximately 10% being singletons. The sequencing here drew on non-naive T cells sorted from PBMCs, taken more than 35 days after vaccination. Source of these receptors: a man over 45 who received an inactivated influenza vaccine. Both conserved end residues are part of each CDR3. Fields, in order: clone size, D gene, V gene, J gene, CDR3 DNA, CDR3 protein. The D gene is left open where the match is weak. The size field is filled for only some rows; it gives once, few, many or a size class.

-	-	TRBV9	TRBJ2-3	TGTGCCAGCAGCGTAGGCGGGGGCCGCACAGATACGCAGTATTTT	CASSVGGGRTDTQYF
many	TRBD2	TRBV24-1	TRBJ2-5	TGTGCCACCAGTGACGGGCTACTAGCGGGCGCTCAAGAGACCCAGTACTTC	CATSDGLLAGAQETQYF
-	-	TRBV7-2	TRBJ2-7	TGTGCCAGCAGCCCGCGGCGTCGGGCAGGTGACGAGCAGTACTTC	CASSPRRRAGDEQYF
few	-	TRBV19	TRBJ1-6	TGTGCCAGTAGTCCCAACAGTGGCAGGACCAATTCACCCCTCCACTTT	CASSPNSGRTNSPLHF
-	TRBD2	TRBV7-9	TRBJ2-5	TGTGCCAGCAGCTGGACTAGCGGGAACCAAGAGACCCAGTACTTC	CASSWTSGNQETQYF
many	-	TRBV7-9	TRBJ2-1	TGTGCCAGCAGCTTTGGGCAGAACTACAATGAGCAGTTCTTC	CASSFGQNYNEQFF
-	-	TRBV11-3	TRBJ2-2	TGTGCCAGCAGCTTAGATCCCGCTGGGGGGGAGCTGTTTTTT	CASSLDPAGGELFF
many	TRBD2	TRBV12-3/TRBV12-4	TRBJ2-3	TGTGCCAGCACTCAAGCGGGGGGGCGTTCGACGCAGTATTTT	CASTQAGGRSTQYF
few	-	TRBV9	TRBJ1-6	TGTGCCAGCAGCGTAGAAGGGTCCCATAATTCACCCCTCCACTTT	CASSVEGSHNSPLHF
-	-	TRBV7-6	TRBJ2-7	TGTGCCAGCAGCCTCGGATATCGCGGGGCCTCCTACGAGCAGTACTTC	CASSLGYRGASYEQYF
-	-	TRBV4-1	TRBJ2-7	TGCGCCAGCAGCCAAGAGGACAGCTTAGGAGGCCGCGAGCAGTACTTC	CASSQEDSLGGREQYF
-	-	TRBV20-1	TRBJ1-3	TGCAGTGCTAGTGGCTTCGGGGGCTCAGGAAACACCATATATTTT	CSASGFGGSGNTIYF
-	-	TRBV5-1	TRBJ1-1	TGCGCCAGCAGCTTGGCCCAGGGGCGCGGGACCACTGAAGCTTTCTTT	CASSLAQGRGTTEAFF
-	-	TRBV4-3	TRBJ2-7	TGCGCCAGCAGCCAAGATCCAGGGACGGTCGCCTACGAGCAGTACTTC	CASSQDPGTVAYEQYF
many	-	TRBV4-2	TRBJ2-3	TGTGCCAGCAGCCAAGAAGGCGACAGCACAGATACGCAGTATTTT	CASSQEGDSTDTQYF
-	-	TRBV12-3/TRBV12-4	TRBJ1-2	TGTGCCAGCAGTTTGGACACGGCGGTTGGCTACACCTTC	CASSLDTAVGYTF
-	-	TRBV28	TRBJ2-1	TGTGCCAGCAGTTTACCGGATCACGATGAGCAGTTCTTC	CASSLPDHDEQFF
many	-	TRBV4-3	TRBJ1-2	TGCGCCAGCAGCCAGATTACAGGGCTTAGTAACTATGGCTACACCTTC	CASSQITGLSNYGYTF
few	TRBD1	TRBV28	TRBJ2-5	TGTGCCAGCAGTTACTACTGGACCGGGACAGGCTCCGACCAAGAGACCCAGTACTTC	CASSYYWTGTGSDQETQYF
few	-	TRBV20-1	TRBJ1-4	TGCAGTGCTAGCAACAGGGTAACTAATGAAAAACTGTTTTTT	CSASNRVTNEKLFF
few	TRBD2	TRBV6-1	TRBJ2-2	TGTGCCAGGATAGCGGGAGGTACGAACACCGGGGAGCTGTTTTTT	CARIAGGTNTGELFF
few	TRBD2	TRBV11-1	TRBJ2-3	TGTGCCAGCAGCCGAGTCCCGGGACTAGCGGGAGGGATCACAGATACGCAGTATTTT	CASSRVPGLAGGITDTQYF
-	-	TRBV30	TRBJ2-1	TGTGCCTGGGCGACCTCCTACAATGAGCAGTTCTTC	CAWATSYNEQFF
many	-	TRBV6-2/TRBV6-3	TRBJ2-3	TGTGCCAGCAGCAAAACTCGACAGAACACAGATACGCAGTATTTT	CASSKTRQNTDTQYF
few	-	TRBV19	TRBJ1-1	TGTGCCAGTATTAAGGCGTGGGGATCCACTGAAGCTTTCTTT	CASIKAWGSTEAFF
few	TRBD1	TRBV7-8	TRBJ2-3	TGTGCCAGCAGCTTCCGGACAGGGCCAGATACGCAGTATTTT	CASSFRTGPDTQYF
many	-	TRBV3-1	TRBJ1-1	TGTGCCAGCAGCCAAGATCCCCGGGGGCAGGGCGAAGCTTTCTTT	CASSQDPRGQGEAFF
many	TRBD1	TRBV3-1	TRBJ2-1	TGTGCCAGCAGCTATCTTTCAGGGGGTGAGCAGTTCTTC	CASSYLSGGEQFF
-	-	TRBV20-1	TRBJ2-1	TGCAGTGCTATCCGGGACTCCCGAACGGATGAGCAGTTCTTC	CSAIRDSRTDEQFF
many	TRBD1	TRBV5-6	TRBJ2-3	TGTGCCAGCAGCCTACGACAGGGTTCGCGGCATACGCAGTATTTT	CASSLRQGSRHTQYF
-	-	TRBV6-1	TRBJ2-2	TGTGCCAGCAGTGGGCATAGGGCTCCGATTATGTCCGGGGAGCTGTTTTTT	CASSGHRAPIMSGELFF
-	-	TRBV30	TRBJ1-1	TGTGCCTGGTATTCCGGGCCCATGAACACTGAAGCTTTCTTT	CAWYSGPMNTEAFF
few	TRBD2	TRBV29-1	TRBJ2-1	TGCAGCGTCGGGACTAGCGGGTACAATGAGCAGTTCTTC	CSVGTSGYNEQFF
-	-	TRBV12-3/TRBV12-4	TRBJ2-6	TGTGCCAGCAGTTACAGTCTCTCTGGGGCCAACGTCCTGACTTTC	CASSYSLSGANVLTF
few	-	TRBV7-2	TRBJ1-2	TGTGCCAGCAGCTTATCTCGGGATAACTATGGCTACACCTTC	CASSLSRDNYGYTF
-	-	TRBV7-2	TRBJ1-6	TGTGCCAGCAGCCGGGACGTTTTTTCACCCCTCCACTTT	CASSRDVFSPLHF
few	TRBD1	TRBV5-6	TRBJ1-2	TGTGCCAGCAGCAGGACAGGGGTTGGGAGCTATGGCTACACCTTC	CASSRTGVGSYGYTF
-	-	TRBV5-1	TRBJ1-1	TGCGCCAGCAGCAGGGGGGGAGAGTGGACTGAAGCTTTCTTT	CASSRGGEWTEAFF
few	-	TRBV3-1	TRBJ2-5	TGTGCCAGCAGCCCCCAGGGCTACCAAGAGACCCAGTACTTC	CASSPQGYQETQYF
-	TRBD2	TRBV18	TRBJ2-7	TGTGCCAGCTCACCGGGAGGGACCAACGAGCAGTACTTC	CASSPGGTNEQYF
few	TRBD1	TRBV6-5	TRBJ1-2	TGTGCCAGCAGTTACTCGACAGGGTCATACTATGGCTACACCTTC	CASSYSTGSYYGYTF